A selection of T cell receptor beta chains follows, all from one sample in a study of blood T cell repertoires in COVID-19. Clones were read by immunoSEQ multiplex PCR, and TCRdb kept only the in-frame ones, dropping some. Here the sample spans roughly 260,000 clones, around nine tenths being singletons. Sample: peripheral blood. The receptors come from a man aged 35 to 55 who had recovered from COVID-19. Both conserved end residues are part of each CDR3. Each record gives: J gene, D gene, V gene, clone size, CDR3 DNA, CDR3 protein. A D gene is named only where the DNA matches it firmly. The size field is filled for only some rows; it gives once, few, many or a size class.

J gene: TRBJ2-7
D gene: TRBD1
V gene: TRBV5-4
clone size: NA
CDR3 DNA: TGTGCCAGCACCCGACAGGGCACAACCTACGAGCAGTACTTC
CDR3 protein: CASTRQGTTYEQYF

J gene: TRBJ2-7
D gene: NA
V gene: TRBV7-6
clone size: NA
CDR3 DNA: TGTGCCAGCAGCTTAGGCCCCAGCGCAACTAGCGAGCAGTACTTC
CDR3 protein: CASSLGPSATSEQYF

J gene: TRBJ2-7
D gene: TRBD2
V gene: TRBV7-8
clone size: NA
CDR3 DNA: TGTGCCAGCAGCTGGTGGCCGGGGGGGACTAGCGGGAGGGCCAACGAGCAGTACTTC
CDR3 protein: CASSWWPGGTSGRANEQYF

J gene: TRBJ2-3
D gene: TRBD2
V gene: TRBV2
clone size: once
CDR3 DNA: TGTGCCAGCAGTCCTCGACTAGCGGGAGTAAAAGTCCCAGATACGCAGTATTTT
CDR3 protein: CASSPRLAGVKVPDTQYF

J gene: TRBJ2-7
D gene: TRBD1
V gene: TRBV19
clone size: NA
CDR3 DNA: TGTGCCAGTAGTATGACCAGCGGACAGGCCACAACCTACGAGCAGTACTTC
CDR3 protein: CASSMTSGQATTYEQYF

J gene: TRBJ2-1
D gene: TRBD1
V gene: TRBV27
clone size: NA
CDR3 DNA: TGTGCCAGCACCTTCCGGACAGGCAATGAGCAGTTCTTC
CDR3 protein: CASTFRTGNEQFF

J gene: TRBJ2-7
D gene: NA
V gene: TRBV27
clone size: NA
CDR3 DNA: TGTGCCAGCAGAGGCGACAGGATTTACGAGCAGTACTTC
CDR3 protein: CASRGDRIYEQYF

J gene: TRBJ1-2
D gene: NA
V gene: TRBV4-1
clone size: NA
CDR3 DNA: TGCGCCAGCAGCCAAGATAACATAATAGGAACAGGGCATGGCTACACCTTC
CDR3 protein: CASSQDNIIGTGHGYTF

J gene: TRBJ2-7
D gene: NA
V gene: TRBV5-6
clone size: once
CDR3 DNA: TGTGCCAGCAGCTTGGTCCTTACTTCCTACTCCTACGAGCAGTACTTC
CDR3 protein: CASSLVLTSYSYEQYF

J gene: TRBJ2-5
D gene: TRBD1
V gene: TRBV19
clone size: NA
CDR3 DNA: TGTGCCAGCAGTGACAGGGTGGGGGAGACCCAGTACTTC
CDR3 protein: CASSDRVGETQYF

J gene: TRBJ1-4
D gene: NA
V gene: TRBV5-4
clone size: NA
CDR3 DNA: TGTGCCAGCAGCTTGCGGTCGCTGAATGAAAAACTGTTTTTT
CDR3 protein: CASSLRSLNEKLFF

J gene: TRBJ2-3
D gene: NA
V gene: TRBV21-1
clone size: NA
CDR3 DNA: TGTGCCAGCGGAAGAGGGGCTAGCGCAGATACGCAGTATTTT
CDR3 protein: CASGRGASADTQYF

J gene: TRBJ2-2
D gene: NA
V gene: TRBV7-2
clone size: NA
CDR3 DNA: TGTGCCAGCAGCTTATTCTCTATCTCCGGGGAGCTGTTTTTT
CDR3 protein: CASSLFSISGELFF

J gene: TRBJ1-1
D gene: NA
V gene: TRBV2
clone size: NA
CDR3 DNA: TGTGCCAGCAGTGAAGGCCAGGGGACGGAAGCTTTCTTT
CDR3 protein: CASSEGQGTEAFF

J gene: TRBJ2-3
D gene: NA
V gene: TRBV5-1
clone size: once
CDR3 DNA: TGCGCCAGCAGCCCTCGGAGGGAGTTCACAGATACGCAGTATTTT
CDR3 protein: CASSPRREFTDTQYF

J gene: TRBJ2-7
D gene: NA
V gene: TRBV7-2
clone size: once
CDR3 DNA: TGTGCCAGCAGCTTAGAGTGGCAGGGAGGCGACGAGCAGTACTTC
CDR3 protein: CASSLEWQGGDEQYF

J gene: TRBJ2-3
D gene: TRBD2
V gene: TRBV7-2
clone size: NA
CDR3 DNA: TGTGCCAGCAGCCAAACCTCTACTAGCGCGGGAGGGGCCAGAGATACGCAGTATTTT
CDR3 protein: CASSQTSTSAGGARDTQYF

J gene: TRBJ2-2
D gene: NA
V gene: TRBV3-1/TRBV3-2
clone size: NA
CDR3 DNA: TGTGCCAGCAGCCAAGAGGGGGCGCGGACCGGGGAGCTGTTTTTT
CDR3 protein: CASSQEGARTGELFF

J gene: TRBJ2-1
D gene: NA
V gene: TRBV12-5
clone size: NA
CDR3 DNA: TGTGCTAGTGCCCTTCGGGACTCAACCTACAATGAGCAGTTCTTC
CDR3 protein: CASALRDSTYNEQFF

J gene: TRBJ1-2
D gene: NA
V gene: TRBV6-2/TRBV6-3
clone size: NA
CDR3 DNA: TGTGCCAGCAGCGTACAGGGAGTCTATGGCTACACCTTC
CDR3 protein: CASSVQGVYGYTF

J gene: TRBJ2-3
D gene: TRBD2
V gene: TRBV2
clone size: NA
CDR3 DNA: TGTGCCAGCAGTGCCCCCGGCGGGAGTGATACGCAGTATTTT
CDR3 protein: CASSAPGGSDTQYF

J gene: TRBJ2-7
D gene: TRBD2
V gene: TRBV4-1
clone size: NA
CDR3 DNA: TGCGCCTCGGGACTAGCGGGAGTTCGGGGAGAGTACGAGCAGTACTTC
CDR3 protein: CASGLAGVRGEYEQYF

J gene: TRBJ1-2
D gene: NA
V gene: TRBV10-3
clone size: NA
CDR3 DNA: TGTGCCATCAGTGAGCCTTTGACGGGGACTAACTATGGCTACACCTTC
CDR3 protein: CAISEPLTGTNYGYTF

J gene: TRBJ1-1
D gene: TRBD1
V gene: TRBV6-2/TRBV6-3
clone size: NA
CDR3 DNA: TGTGCCAGCAGTCTCCCGGGGACAGGGAATACTGAAGCTTTCTTT
CDR3 protein: CASSLPGTGNTEAFF

J gene: TRBJ1-2
D gene: NA
V gene: TRBV7-2
clone size: NA
CDR3 DNA: TGTGCCAGCAGCTTAGCCTCCCGCCGCAGGACTCCCTATGGCTACACCTTC
CDR3 protein: CASSLASRRRTPYGYTF

J gene: TRBJ2-7
D gene: TRBD2
V gene: TRBV7-8
clone size: NA
CDR3 DNA: TGTGCCAGCAGCTGGGCGGGGGGACCCTACGAGCAGTACTTC
CDR3 protein: CASSWAGGPYEQYF

J gene: TRBJ1-3
D gene: TRBD1
V gene: TRBV11-2
clone size: NA
CDR3 DNA: TGTGCCAGCAGCTTAGCCCCACAGGGGAACACCATATATTTT
CDR3 protein: CASSLAPQGNTIYF

J gene: TRBJ1-5
D gene: TRBD1
V gene: TRBV2
clone size: NA
CDR3 DNA: TGTGCCAGCAGTTACGACAGGGGTAGCAATCAGCCCCAGCATTTT
CDR3 protein: CASSYDRGSNQPQHF

J gene: TRBJ2-1
D gene: NA
V gene: TRBV5-1
clone size: NA
CDR3 DNA: TGCGCCAGCAGCCGGAGAGGGCTCAATGAGCAGTTCTTC
CDR3 protein: CASSRRGLNEQFF

J gene: TRBJ1-2
D gene: NA
V gene: TRBV6-6
clone size: NA
CDR3 DNA: TGTGCCAGCAGTCAGGAGATAGGCACCAGGGGTTACTATGGCTACACCTTC
CDR3 protein: CASSQEIGTRGYYGYTF

J gene: TRBJ2-7
D gene: NA
V gene: TRBV6-2/TRBV6-3
clone size: NA
CDR3 DNA: TGTGCCAGCAGCCAAGGGGGTAGCGAGCAGTACTTC
CDR3 protein: CASSQGGSEQYF

J gene: TRBJ2-7
D gene: TRBD2
V gene: TRBV9
clone size: NA
CDR3 DNA: TGTGCCAGCAGCGTAGGGCTAGCGGGAGTAGAGGAGCAGTACTTC
CDR3 protein: CASSVGLAGVEEQYF

J gene: TRBJ1-2
D gene: NA
V gene: TRBV5-6
clone size: NA
CDR3 DNA: TGTGCCAGCAGCTCCAACAGGGCTGCCGGCTACACCTTC
CDR3 protein: CASSSNRAAGYTF

J gene: TRBJ2-3
D gene: TRBD2
V gene: TRBV11-3
clone size: NA
CDR3 DNA: TGTGCCAGCAGCACTGGGACTAGCGGGAGGGGCACAGATACGCAGTATTTT
CDR3 protein: CASSTGTSGRGTDTQYF

J gene: TRBJ1-4
D gene: NA
V gene: TRBV9
clone size: NA
CDR3 DNA: TGTGCCAGCAGCGTCCACGACACACTGGATGAAAAACTGTTTTTT
CDR3 protein: CASSVHDTLDEKLFF

J gene: TRBJ2-7
D gene: TRBD1
V gene: TRBV6-5
clone size: NA
CDR3 DNA: TGTGCCAGCAGCCAACGACGGACAGGGAGGTACGAGCAGTACTTC
CDR3 protein: CASSQRRTGRYEQYF

J gene: TRBJ1-2
D gene: TRBD1
V gene: TRBV12-3/TRBV12-4
clone size: NA
CDR3 DNA: TGTGCCAGCAGGCAGACAGGGACCTATGGCTACACCTTC
CDR3 protein: CASRQTGTYGYTF

J gene: TRBJ2-1
D gene: NA
V gene: TRBV29-1
clone size: few
CDR3 DNA: TGCAGCGTTGGAAGTGGGTACAGGCCCTCCTACAATGAGCAGTTCTTC
CDR3 protein: CSVGSGYRPSYNEQFF

J gene: TRBJ1-1
D gene: NA
V gene: TRBV5-6
clone size: NA
CDR3 DNA: TGTGCCAGCAGCCTCTTTGCGGCCCCCTTCCCTGAAGCTTTCTTT
CDR3 protein: CASSLFAAPFPEAFF

J gene: TRBJ2-3
D gene: TRBD2
V gene: TRBV30
clone size: NA
CDR3 DNA: TGTGCCTGGGGGGGACTAGCGGCCTGGGATACGCAGTATTTT
CDR3 protein: CAWGGLAAWDTQYF

J gene: TRBJ2-1
D gene: TRBD1
V gene: TRBV11-2
clone size: NA
CDR3 DNA: TGTGCCAGCAGCTTAGGGACAGGGGTTGTTGTAGGGCGGGGTGAGCAGTTCTTC
CDR3 protein: CASSLGTGVVVGRGEQFF